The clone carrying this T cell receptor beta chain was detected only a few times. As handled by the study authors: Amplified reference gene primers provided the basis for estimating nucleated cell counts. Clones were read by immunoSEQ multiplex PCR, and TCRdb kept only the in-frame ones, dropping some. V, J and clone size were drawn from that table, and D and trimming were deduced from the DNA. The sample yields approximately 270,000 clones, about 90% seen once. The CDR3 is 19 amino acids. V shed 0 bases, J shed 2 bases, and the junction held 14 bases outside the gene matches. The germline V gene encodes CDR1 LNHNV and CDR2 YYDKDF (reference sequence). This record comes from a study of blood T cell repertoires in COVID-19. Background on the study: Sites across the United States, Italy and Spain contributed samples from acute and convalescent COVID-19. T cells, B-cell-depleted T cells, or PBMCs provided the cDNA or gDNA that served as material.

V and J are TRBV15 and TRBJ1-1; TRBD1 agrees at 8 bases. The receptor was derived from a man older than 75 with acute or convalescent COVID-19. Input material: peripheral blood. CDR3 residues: CATSRESVGQGGSNTEAFF. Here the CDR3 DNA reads TGTGCCACCAGCAGAGAATCGGTCGGACAGGGCGGATCAAACACTGAAGCTTTCTTT. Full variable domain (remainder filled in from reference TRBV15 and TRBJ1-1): DAMVIQNPRYQVTQFGKPVTLSCSQTLNHNVMYWYQQKSSQAPKLLFHYYDKDFNNEADTPDNFQSRRPNTSFCFLDIRSPGLGDTAMYLCATSRESVGQGGSNTEAFFGQGTRLTVV.